Included here is one T cell receptor (beta chain) sequence, with context. Other DNA sequences in the same sample also yield this CDR3. This sample is drawn from a study of shared clonotypes between healthy human individuals. Using immunoSEQ multiplex PCR, the repertoire was profiled, and TCRdb retains in-frame clones only, with some absent. The sample yields some 2 million clones, 95% seen once. Germline V gene sequence: CDR1 MNHNS, CDR2 SASEGT. The length of the CDR3 is 14 residues. The germline V and J ends were trimmed by 1 base and 0 bases, with 6 bases remaining between them. This receptor was obtained from a man aged 18 to 30 in good health. This sequence joins TRBV6-1 and TRBJ1-2; D is ambiguous. The material sequenced was naive CD4+ T cells sorted from blood. Subset noted: CD45RA+ positively selected. For the CDR3, the DNA is TGTGCCAGCAGTGAAGGGGGTTCTAACTATGGCTACACCTTC. Translating it yields CASSEGGSNYGYTF.